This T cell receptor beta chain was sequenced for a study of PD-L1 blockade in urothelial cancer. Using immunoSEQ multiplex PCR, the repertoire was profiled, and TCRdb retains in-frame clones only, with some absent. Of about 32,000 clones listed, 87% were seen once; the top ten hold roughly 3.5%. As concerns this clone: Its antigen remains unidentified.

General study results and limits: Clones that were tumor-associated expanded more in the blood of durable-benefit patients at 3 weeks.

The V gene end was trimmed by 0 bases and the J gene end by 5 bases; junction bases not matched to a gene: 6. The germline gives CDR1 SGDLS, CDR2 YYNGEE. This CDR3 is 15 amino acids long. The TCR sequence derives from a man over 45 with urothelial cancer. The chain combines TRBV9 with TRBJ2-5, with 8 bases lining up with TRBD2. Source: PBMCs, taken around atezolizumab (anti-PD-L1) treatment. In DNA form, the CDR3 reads TGTGCCAGCAGCGTAGCTACGGGAGGGCAGGAGACCCAGTACTTC. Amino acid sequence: CASSVATGGQETQYF.